The rows below give T cell receptor beta chains drawn from one sample of a study of T cells in Graves' hyperthyroidism and ophthalmopathy. TCRdb reprocessed the multiplex PCR reads via MiXCR and lists one record per CDR3 protein. The table lists roughly 240,000 distinct CDR3 sequences, around 24% of them singletons. The sequencing input was blood. These TCRs come from a middle-aged woman with Graves' ophthalmopathy. The CDR3 runs from the conserved cysteine through the conserved F or W. A D gene is named only where the DNA matches it firmly. A row's size may be missing; if present it is once, few, many or a size class.

TRBV6-2/TRBV6-3	.	.	TRBJ1-5	CASSYIPSGGNQPQHF	TGTGCCAGCAGTTACATCCCCTCAGGGGGCAATCAGCCCCAGCATTTT
TRBV27	many	.	TRBJ1-2	CASSFWVSGRAKGYTF	TGTGCCAGCAGTTTTTGGGTCTCTGGCAGGGCCAAGGGCTACACCTTC
TRBV9	many	TRBD1	TRBJ2-7	CASSVGPGQGAASEQYF	TGTGCCAGCAGCGTAGGGCCCGGACAGGGGGCCGCCAGCGAGCAGTACTTC
TRBV7-3	many	TRBD2	TRBJ2-7	CASSLIAGDYEQYF	TGTGCCAGCAGCCTAATAGCGGGAGACTACGAGCAGTACTTC
TRBV7-3	many	.	TRBJ2-7	CASSSTGASGEQYF	TGTGCCAGCAGCTCGACTGGGGCGTCCGGCGAGCAGTACTTC
TRBV12-3/TRBV12-4	few	.	TRBJ1-2	CASTNSGRMDGYTF	TGTGCCAGCACCAACTCCGGACGTATGGATGGCTACACCTTC
TRBV7-2	.	.	TRBJ2-5	CASSLGEKWTQYF	TGTGCCAGCAGCTTAGGGGAAAAGTGGACCCAGTACTTC
TRBV3-1	few	TRBD2	TRBJ2-1	CASSQAGGSYNEQFF	TGTGCCAGCAGCCAAGCGGGAGGTTCTTACAATGAGCAGTTCTTC
TRBV7-2	many	.	TRBJ2-7	CASSSMGGARTEQYF	TGTGCCAGCAGCTCCATGGGGGGGGCCCGCACCGAGCAGTACTTC
TRBV20-1	few	.	TRBJ1-5	CSARLPGEPQHF	TGCAGTGCTAGACTCCCCGGGGAGCCCCAGCATTTT
TRBV5-1	once	.	TRBJ2-5	CASSLDLGETQYF	TGCGCCAGCAGCTTGGATTTGGGCGAGACCCAGTACTTC
TRBV20-1	many	TRBD2	TRBJ2-7	CSAMGTSEDEQYF	TGCAGTGCCATGGGGACTAGCGAGGACGAGCAGTACTTC
TRBV6-1	many	.	TRBJ2-6	CASSEALRGSGANVLTF	TGTGCCAGCAGTGAAGCGCTTCGGGGCTCTGGGGCCAACGTCCTGACTTTC
TRBV28	many	.	TRBJ2-7	CASSLWSETSEQYF	TGTGCCAGCAGTTTGTGGTCCGAAACCTCAGAGCAGTACTTC
TRBV9	many	TRBD1	TRBJ1-2	CASSAGQSYGYTF	TGTGCCAGCAGCGCGGGACAGTCCTATGGCTACACCTTC
TRBV24-1	many	.	TRBJ2-7	CATGGTGPSYEQYF	TGTGCCACCGGAGGGACGGGCCCCTCCTACGAGCAGTACTTC